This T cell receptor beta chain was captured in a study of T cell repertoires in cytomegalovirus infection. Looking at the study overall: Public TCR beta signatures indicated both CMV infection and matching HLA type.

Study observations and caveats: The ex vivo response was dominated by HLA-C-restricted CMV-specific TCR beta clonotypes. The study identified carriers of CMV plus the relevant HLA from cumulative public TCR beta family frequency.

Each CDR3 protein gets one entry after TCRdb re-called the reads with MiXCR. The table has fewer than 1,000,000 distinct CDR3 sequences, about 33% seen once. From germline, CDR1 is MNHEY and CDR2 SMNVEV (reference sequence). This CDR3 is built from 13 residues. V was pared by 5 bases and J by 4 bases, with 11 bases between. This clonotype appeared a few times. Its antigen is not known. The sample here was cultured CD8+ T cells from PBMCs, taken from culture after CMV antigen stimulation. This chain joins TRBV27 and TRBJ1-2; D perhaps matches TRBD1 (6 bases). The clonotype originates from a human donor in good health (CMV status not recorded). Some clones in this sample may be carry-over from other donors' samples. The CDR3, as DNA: TGTGCCAGCAGTGGAACAGGGATCTATGGCTACACCTTC. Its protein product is CASSGTGIYGYTF.